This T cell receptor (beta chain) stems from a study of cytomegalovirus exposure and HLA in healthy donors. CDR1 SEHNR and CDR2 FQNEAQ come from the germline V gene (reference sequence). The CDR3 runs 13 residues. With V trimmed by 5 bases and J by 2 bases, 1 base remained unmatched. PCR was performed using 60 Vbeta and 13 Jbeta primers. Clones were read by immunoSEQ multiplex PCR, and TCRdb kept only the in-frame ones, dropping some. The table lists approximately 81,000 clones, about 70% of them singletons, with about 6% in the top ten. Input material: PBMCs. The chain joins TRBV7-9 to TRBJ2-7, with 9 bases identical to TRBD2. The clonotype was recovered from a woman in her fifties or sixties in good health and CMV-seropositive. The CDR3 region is CASSRTSAYEQYF. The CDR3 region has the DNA TGTGCCAGCAGCAGGACTAGCGCCTACGAGCAGTACTTC.